This T cell receptor beta chain is from a study of blood T cell repertoires in COVID-19. Study-wide background: Acute and convalescent COVID-19 specimens originated in the United States, Italy and Spain.

The CDR3 has 17 amino acids. Trimming took off 4 bases at V and 4 bases at J, with 20 bases between the two ends. The method was immunoSEQ multiplex PCR; TCRdb's version includes in-frame clones alone and lacks a portion of them. The table includes 150,000 to 200,000 clones, 80% detected once. Recruits, aged roughly 18 to 90 years, lived in around 24 US areas. This chain uses TRBV23-1 with TRBJ2-1; the D gene is possibly TRBD2 (6 bases). TRBV23-1 is sorted into the ORF group, with uncertain function. This receptor was obtained from a man aged 55 to 70 who had been exposed to COVID-19. The sample taken for sequencing was PBMCs or T cells enriched from blood (not recorded which). The CDR3 is CASSPGWVADPYNEQFF. CDR3 DNA sequence: TGCGCCAGCAGTCCTGGTTGGGTAGCGGACCCTTACAATGAGCAGTTCTTC.